Listed below are T cell receptor beta chains from one sample, sequenced in a study of blood T cells in healthy people across ages. TCRdb fed the 5' RACE reads into MiXCR, producing one record per CDR3 protein. The sample includes around 1,100,000 distinct CDR3 sequences, around two fifths of them seen just once. The sequenced sample consisted of blood. The receptor source for this set is a man aged 18 to 29 in good health. CDR3s include the opening cysteine and the closing phenylalanine or tryptophan. A D gene is named only where the DNA matches it firmly. Clone size appears in some rows only: once, few, many, or a class for an expanded clone.

d_call,clone_size,cdr3_length,v_call,j_call,cdr3_nt,cdr3_aa
.,few,17,TRBV5-1,TRBJ1-2,TGCGCCAGCAGCTTGGAAGGGTTTCGGTCCACCCCTTATGGCTACACCTTC,CASSLEGFRSTPYGYTF
.,.,13,TRBV29-1,TRBJ2-7,TGCAGCGTTGATGAAGACGGTTCCTACGAGCAGTACTTC,CSVDEDGSYEQYF
.,few,13,TRBV4-3,TRBJ2-1,TGCGCCAGCAGCCAAGAGGGGACCAATGAGCAGTTCTTC,CASSQEGTNEQFF
.,.,12,TRBV20-1,TRBJ2-5,TGCAGTGCGAAGGGGTTTCAAGAGACCCAGTACTTC,CSAKGFQETQYF
TRBD2,.,16,TRBV4-2,TRBJ2-3,TGTGCCAGCAGCCAAGATGGGACTAGCGGGGCAGATACGCAGTATTTT,CASSQDGTSGADTQYF
.,.,16,TRBV25-1,TRBJ2-3,TGTGCCAGCAGTGAATTCAGTACGGCCCCCCGAGATACGCAGTATTTT,CASSEFSTAPRDTQYF
.,.,13,TRBV10-3,TRBJ1-1,TGTGCCATCAGGGGCGACGGGCACACTGAAGCTTTCTTT,CAIRGDGHTEAFF
.,.,13,TRBV19,TRBJ1-5,TGTGCCAGTAGTATATCCTTAATCCAGCCCCAGCATTTT,CASSISLIQPQHF
TRBD2,many,16,TRBV9,TRBJ2-1,TGTGCCAGCAGCCCCCTCGGGGGGGGCTCGAACAATGAGCAGTTCTTC,CASSPLGGGSNNEQFF
.,.,14,TRBV24-1,TRBJ1-1,TGTGCCACCCGTCTGGGCGGATCGAACACTGAAGCTTTCTTT,CATRLGGSNTEAFF
.,few,11,TRBV6-2/TRBV6-3,TRBJ2-1,TGTGCCAGCAGTCCAGGGGATCGGGAGTTCTTC,CASSPGDREFF